The rows below give T cell receptor beta chains drawn from one sample of a study of blood T cells in healthy people across ages. TCRdb re-called the 5' RACE reads through MiXCR, storing one row per CDR3 protein. The sample has fewer than 600,000 distinct CDR3 sequences; about 27% are singletons. This sample also appeared in a second study, on T cells of mothers and their children.

The source material was blood. The receptors originated from a boy aged 2 to 10 in good health. CDR3s include the opening cysteine and the closing phenylalanine or tryptophan. D genes are given only for firm matches.

j_gene	v_gene	d_gene	CDR3aa
TRBJ2-5	TRBV7-9	TRBD2	CASSFGLAGVRLQETQYF
TRBJ2-1	TRBV12-5	.	CASRIYNEQFF
TRBJ1-1	TRBV14	TRBD1	CASSQDGQGRDTEAFF
TRBJ2-4	TRBV28	.	CASSLLSFIGGAKNIQYF
TRBJ2-1	TRBV7-9	TRBD1	CACSSRQGAYNEQFF
TRBJ2-2	TRBV3-1	.	CASQVLGTGELFF
TRBJ2-6	TRBV29-1	.	CSATLGPSGANVLTF
TRBJ2-6	TRBV4-1	TRBD2	CASSGTRSGANVLTF
TRBJ2-5	TRBV4-3	.	CASSQAQQETQYF
TRBJ2-7	TRBV7-3	.	CVSSFREGFVYEQYF
.	TRBV14	.	CASSQERQREQFF
TRBJ1-4	TRBV12-3/TRBV12-4	.	CASRPEGYNEKLFF
TRBJ2-4	TRBV7-9	TRBD1	CASSLAGTGLAKNIQYF
.	TRBV12-3/TRBV12-4	TRBD2	CASSPVAGGVPNEQYF
TRBJ2-7	TRBV7-9	.	CASTSSRYEQYF
.	TRBV9	TRBD1	CASSVGQGISEQYF
TRBJ1-2	TRBV12-3/TRBV12-4	.	CASSLLLGTGYTF
TRBJ2-4	TRBV13	TRBD2	CASSPGGVDQDIQYF
TRBJ2-5	TRBV4-3	.	CASSRTPGETQYF
TRBJ2-1	TRBV15	.	CATSLLGGSYNEQFF
TRBJ1-2	TRBV6-5	.	CATSSWGDWDRGYTF
TRBJ2-5	TRBV30	TRBD2	CAWSGLAGYQETQYF
TRBJ2-1	TRBV10-3	TRBD2	CAISASSGRNDNEQFF
TRBJ2-3	TRBV18	TRBD2	CASSPPTSGRTDTQYF
TRBJ1-1	TRBV6-6	.	CASSLVLYTEAFF
TRBJ2-1	TRBV27	.	CASSLIPGDNEQFF
TRBJ2-3	TRBV20-1	TRBD1	CSGRPGQSSTDTQYF
TRBJ2-3	TRBV7-9	.	CASSLEVGRLSDTQYF
TRBJ2-6	TRBV18	.	CASSRGRGTVSGANVLTF
.	TRBV7-3	.	CASGVSGTSKETQYF
TRBJ1-1	TRBV12-3/TRBV12-4	.	CASPGGNTEAFF
TRBJ2-1	TRBV7-9	.	CASSALGPARANEQFF
TRBJ2-5	TRBV30	.	CAWTPGPRGQETQYF
TRBJ2-7	TRBV20-1	.	CSASGWMSGEQYF
TRBJ2-2	TRBV20-1	TRBD2	CSAIEPGLAGGTTGELFF
TRBJ2-2	TRBV6-1	.	CASGALKGGMTTGELFF
TRBJ2-3	TRBV10-3	.	CAISDTNTQYF
TRBJ1-2	TRBV7-9	.	CASSFPFNYGYTF
TRBJ2-1	TRBV20-1	.	CSASWARRNNEQFF
TRBJ2-1	TRBV10-3	.	CAISRQSSYNEQFF
TRBJ1-3	TRBV2	.	CASSLTVVSSGNTIYF
TRBJ2-6	TRBV29-1	.	CSVAVVSGANVLTF
TRBJ2-1	TRBV20-1	.	CSAIYLNEQFF
TRBJ2-7	TRBV29-1	TRBD2	CSVAGTGWTSGAYEQYF
TRBJ2-1	TRBV12-3/TRBV12-4	TRBD1	CVTQQGGNERFF
TRBJ2-7	TRBV29-1	.	CSVGESYEQYF
TRBJ2-7	TRBV9	.	CASSVGVAYEQYF
TRBJ2-1	TRBV9	TRBD2	CASSVAGGRYEQFF
TRBJ2-6	TRBV6-5	.	CAIKGSGANVLTF
TRBJ2-7	TRBV18	.	CASSPSEGVLNYEQYF
TRBJ2-5	TRBV12-5	TRBD2	CASGFTTRTSGGAGKETQYF
TRBJ1-1	TRBV15	.	CATSRALLVRAGVLGTEAFF
TRBJ1-2	TRBV29-1	.	CSVEDLGHEGGGYGYTF